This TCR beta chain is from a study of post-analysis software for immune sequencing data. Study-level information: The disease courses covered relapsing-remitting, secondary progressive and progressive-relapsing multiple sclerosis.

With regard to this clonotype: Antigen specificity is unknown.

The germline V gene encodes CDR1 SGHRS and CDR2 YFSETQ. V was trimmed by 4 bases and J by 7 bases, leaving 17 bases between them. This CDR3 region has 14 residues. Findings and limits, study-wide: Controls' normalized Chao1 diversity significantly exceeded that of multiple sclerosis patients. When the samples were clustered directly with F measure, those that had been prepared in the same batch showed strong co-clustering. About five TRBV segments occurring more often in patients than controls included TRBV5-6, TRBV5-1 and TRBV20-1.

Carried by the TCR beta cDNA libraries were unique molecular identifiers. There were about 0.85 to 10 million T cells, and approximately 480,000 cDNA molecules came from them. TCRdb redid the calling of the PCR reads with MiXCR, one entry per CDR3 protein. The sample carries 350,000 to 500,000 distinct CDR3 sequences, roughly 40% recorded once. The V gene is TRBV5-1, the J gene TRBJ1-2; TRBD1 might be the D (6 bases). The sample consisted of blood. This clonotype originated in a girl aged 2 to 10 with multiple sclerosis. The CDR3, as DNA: TGCGCCAGCAGCGCCGAACAGGGCGGAGGTGGCTACACCTTC. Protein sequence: CASSAEQGGGGYTF.